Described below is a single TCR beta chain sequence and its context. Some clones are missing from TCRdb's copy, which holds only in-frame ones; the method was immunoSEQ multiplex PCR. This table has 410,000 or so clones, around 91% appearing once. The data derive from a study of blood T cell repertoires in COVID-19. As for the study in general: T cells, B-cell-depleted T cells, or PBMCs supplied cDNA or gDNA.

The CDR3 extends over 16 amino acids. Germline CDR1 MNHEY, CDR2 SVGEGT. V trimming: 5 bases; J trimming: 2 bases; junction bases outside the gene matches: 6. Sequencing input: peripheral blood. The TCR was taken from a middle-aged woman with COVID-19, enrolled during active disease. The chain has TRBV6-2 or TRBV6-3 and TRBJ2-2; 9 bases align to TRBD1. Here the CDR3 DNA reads TGTGCCAGCAGTCGCTGGGACAGGGCAAACACCGGGGAGCTGTTTTTT. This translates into CASSRWDRANTGELFF.